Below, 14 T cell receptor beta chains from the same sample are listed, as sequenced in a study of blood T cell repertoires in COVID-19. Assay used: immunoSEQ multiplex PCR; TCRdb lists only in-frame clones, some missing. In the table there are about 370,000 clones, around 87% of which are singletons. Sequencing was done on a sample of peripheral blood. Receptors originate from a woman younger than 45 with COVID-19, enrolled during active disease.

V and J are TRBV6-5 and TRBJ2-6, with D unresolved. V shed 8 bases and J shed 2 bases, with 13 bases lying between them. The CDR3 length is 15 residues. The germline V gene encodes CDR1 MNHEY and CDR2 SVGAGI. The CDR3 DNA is TGTGCCAGCCGCAATACAGTAACTGGGGCCAACGTCCTGACTTTC. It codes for CASRNTVTGANVLTF.

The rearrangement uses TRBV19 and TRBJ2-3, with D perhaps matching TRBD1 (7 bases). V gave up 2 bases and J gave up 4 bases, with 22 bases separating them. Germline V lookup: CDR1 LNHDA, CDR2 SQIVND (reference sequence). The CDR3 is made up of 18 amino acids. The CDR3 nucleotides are TGTGCCAGTAGTATAAGGGGGGCCAGACAGGGCGGCGCAGATACGCAGTATTTT. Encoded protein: CASSIRGARQGGADTQYF.

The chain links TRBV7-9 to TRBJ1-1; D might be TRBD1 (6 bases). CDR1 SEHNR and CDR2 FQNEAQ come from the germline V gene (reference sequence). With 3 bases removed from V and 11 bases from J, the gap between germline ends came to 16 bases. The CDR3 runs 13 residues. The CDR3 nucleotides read TGTGCCAGCAGCTTCGTTCATGGGGACACCGCTTTCTTT. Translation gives CASSFVHGDTAFF.

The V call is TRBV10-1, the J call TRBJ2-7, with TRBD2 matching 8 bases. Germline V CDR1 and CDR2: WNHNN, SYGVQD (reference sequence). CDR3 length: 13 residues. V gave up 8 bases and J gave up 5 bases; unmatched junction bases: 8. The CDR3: CASVTSALNEQYF. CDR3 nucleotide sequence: TGCGCCAGCGTGACTAGCGCTTTGAACGAGCAGTACTTC.

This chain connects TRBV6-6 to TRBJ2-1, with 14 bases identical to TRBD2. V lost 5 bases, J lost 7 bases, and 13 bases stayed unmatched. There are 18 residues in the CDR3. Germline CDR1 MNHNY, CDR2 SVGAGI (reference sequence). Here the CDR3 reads CASSPDLGTSGSGNEQFF. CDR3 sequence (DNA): TGTGCCAGCAGTCCTGACCTAGGGACTAGCGGGAGCGGAAATGAGCAGTTCTTC.

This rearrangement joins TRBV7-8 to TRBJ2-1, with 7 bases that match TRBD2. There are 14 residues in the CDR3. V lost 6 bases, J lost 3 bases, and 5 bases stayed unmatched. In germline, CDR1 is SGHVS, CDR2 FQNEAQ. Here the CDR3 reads CASRELADYNEQFF. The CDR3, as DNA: TGTGCCAGCAGGGAGCTAGCGGACTACAATGAGCAGTTCTTC.

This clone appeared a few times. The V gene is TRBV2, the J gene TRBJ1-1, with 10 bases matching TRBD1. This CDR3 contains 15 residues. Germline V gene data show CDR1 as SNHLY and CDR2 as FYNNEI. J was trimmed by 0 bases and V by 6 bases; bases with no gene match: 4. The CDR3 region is CASRATGGLNTEAFF. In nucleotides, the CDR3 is TGTGCCAGCAGAGCGACAGGGGGCTTGAACACTGAAGCTTTCTTT.

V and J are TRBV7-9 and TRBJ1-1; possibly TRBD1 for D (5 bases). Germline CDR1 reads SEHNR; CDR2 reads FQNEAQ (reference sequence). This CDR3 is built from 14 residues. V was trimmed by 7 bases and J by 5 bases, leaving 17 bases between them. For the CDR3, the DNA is TGTGCCAGCACACCTGGGGGGTTGGTAACTGAAGCTTTCTTT. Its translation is CASTPGGLVTEAFF.

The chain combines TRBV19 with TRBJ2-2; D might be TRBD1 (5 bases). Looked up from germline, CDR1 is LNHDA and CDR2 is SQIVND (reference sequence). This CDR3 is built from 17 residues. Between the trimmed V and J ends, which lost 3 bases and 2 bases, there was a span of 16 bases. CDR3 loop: CASSIRGTVGNTGELFF. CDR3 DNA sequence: TGTGCCAGTAGTATTAGGGGTACAGTTGGCAACACCGGGGAGCTGTTTTTT.

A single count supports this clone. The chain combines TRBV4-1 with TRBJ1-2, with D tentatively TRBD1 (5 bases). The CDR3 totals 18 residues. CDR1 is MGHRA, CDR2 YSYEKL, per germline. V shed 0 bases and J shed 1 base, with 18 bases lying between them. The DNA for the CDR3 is TGCGCCAGCAGCCAAGAACTTTCGGGGGGGGAGATTAACTATGGCTACACCTTC. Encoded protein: CASSQELSGGEINYGYTF.

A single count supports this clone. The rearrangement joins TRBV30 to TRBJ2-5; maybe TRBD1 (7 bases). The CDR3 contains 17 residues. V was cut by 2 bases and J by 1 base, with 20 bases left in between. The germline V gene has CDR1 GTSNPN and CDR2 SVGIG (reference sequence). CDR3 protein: CAWSLRRGQSPQETQYF. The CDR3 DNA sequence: TGTGCCTGGAGTCTCCGGCGGGGACAGAGTCCCCAAGAGACCCAGTACTTC.

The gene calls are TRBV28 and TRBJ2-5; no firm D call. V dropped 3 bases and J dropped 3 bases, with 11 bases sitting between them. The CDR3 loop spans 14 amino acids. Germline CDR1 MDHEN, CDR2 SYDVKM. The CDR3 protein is CASSLHPEEETQYF. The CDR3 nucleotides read TGTGCCAGCAGTTTGCACCCAGAAGAAGAGACCCAGTACTTC.

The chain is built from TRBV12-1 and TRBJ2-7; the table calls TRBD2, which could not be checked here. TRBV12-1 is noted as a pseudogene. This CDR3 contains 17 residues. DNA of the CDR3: TGTGCCAGCAGCTTTGCCTTGTTAAATAGTCGGTCCTACGAGCAGTACTTC. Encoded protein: CASSFALLNSRSYEQYF.

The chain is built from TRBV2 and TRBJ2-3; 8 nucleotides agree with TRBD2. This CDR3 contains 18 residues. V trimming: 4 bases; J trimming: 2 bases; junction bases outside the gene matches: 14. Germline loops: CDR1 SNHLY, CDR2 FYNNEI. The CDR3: CASSVREASGLNTDTQYF. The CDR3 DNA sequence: TGTGCCAGCAGTGTTCGTGAGGCTAGCGGGCTTAACACAGATACGCAGTATTTT.